Presented here are 22 T cell receptor beta chains from one specimen sequenced in a study of cytomegalovirus exposure and HLA in healthy donors. It was with 60 Vbeta and 13 Jbeta primers that the PCR ran. The method was immunoSEQ multiplex PCR; TCRdb's version includes in-frame clones alone and lacks a portion of them. The sample carries around 150,000 clones, about 10% recorded once. Sequencing was done on a sample of PBMCs. The receptors here all came from a woman aged 40 to 49 in good health and CMV-seropositive.

The rearrangement links TRBV14 to TRBJ1-1; 7 bases fit TRBD1. Per the germline V gene, CDR1 is SGHDN and CDR2 is FVKESK. J lost 11 bases, V lost 4 bases, and 7 bases had no gene match. There are 12 residues in the CDR3. CDR3 sequence (DNA): TGTGCCAGCAGCCTTAACAGGGGTGAGGCTTTCTTT. Translation gives CASSLNRGEAFF.

V and J are TRBV15 and TRBJ1-2; D might be TRBD1 (6 bases). The germline V gene has CDR1 LNHNV and CDR2 YYDKDF (reference sequence). V was pared by 5 bases and J by 5 bases, with 15 bases between. The CDR3 runs to 14 residues. CDR3 nucleotides: TGTGCCACCAGCCCAAGGGGGGGCGGGTATGGCTACACCTTC. Translation gives CATSPRGGGYGYTF.

V and J are TRBV7-9 and TRBJ2-3; D perhaps matches TRBD1 (5 bases). V lost 5 bases and J 2 bases, leaving 14 bases between the germline ends. The germline gives CDR1 SEHNR, CDR2 FQNEAQ (reference sequence). CDR3 size: 15 residues. CDR3 amino acids: CASSRDTGLTDTQYF. The CDR3, as DNA: TGTGCCAGCAGCCGAGATACAGGCCTCACAGATACGCAGTATTTT.

This clone occurred a few times. This CDR3 is CSGGVGYTEAFF. The CDR3 DNA follows: TGCAGCGGTGGCGTCGGGTACACTGAAGCTTTCTTT. The chain joins TRBV29-1 to TRBJ1-1; D is ambiguous. Germline V gives CDR1 SQVTM, CDR2 ANQGSEA. With 7 bases removed from V and 3 bases from J, the gap between germline ends came to 12 bases. The CDR3 is made up of 12 amino acids.

This clone was picked up a small number of times. The chain joins TRBV5-1 to TRBJ1-2; possible D gene TRBD1, 5 bases. V shed 0 bases and J shed 5 bases, with 14 bases lying between them. This CDR3 has 15 amino acids. CDR1 and CDR2 from the germline V gene are SGHRS and YFSETQ. CDR3 coding DNA: TGCGCCAGCAGCTTGGACAGTGGGGGGTCGTATGGCTACACCTTC. Translation gives CASSLDSGGSYGYTF.

This clone was seen more than once but under ten times. V gene TRBV11-2 combines with J gene TRBJ2-1; 11 bases line up with TRBD2. After removal of 6 bases from V and 7 bases from J, the junction contained 8 bases not matched to a gene. Germline V CDR1 and CDR2: SGHAT, FQNNGV. CDR3 length: 15 residues. CDR3 loop: CASRFSGGAGNEQFF. The DNA of the CDR3 is TGTGCCAGCAGATTTAGCGGGGGGGCGGGAAATGAGCAGTTCTTC.

The CDR3 reads CSVSTGVYGYTF. CDR3 nucleotides: TGCAGCGTTTCGACAGGGGTCTATGGCTACACCTTC. The J gene is TRBJ1-2, the V gene TRBV29-1, with TRBD1 matching over 8 bases. Per the germline V gene, CDR1 is SQVTM and CDR2 is ANQGSEA. Losses at the gene ends were 5 bases for V and 4 bases for J; bases not matched to a gene: 3. CDR3 size: 12 residues.

This clone was counted a few times. This chain connects TRBV6-5 to TRBJ2-7; the match to TRBD1 covers 9 bases. The germline V gene has CDR1 MNHEY and CDR2 SVGAGI. The CDR3 extends over 13 amino acids. The junction had 9 bases not matched to a gene; V was cut back by 11 bases and J by 4 bases. The CDR3 protein is CAVTGQGGYEQYF. The CDR3 coding sequence is TGTGCCGTAACGGGACAGGGCGGGTACGAGCAGTACTTC.

The V call is TRBV5-1, the J call TRBJ1-1, with D maybe TRBD1 (6 bases). The germline CDR1 and CDR2 sequences are SGHRS and YFSETQ. V shed 3 bases and J shed 2 bases, with 11 bases lying between them. CDR3 length equals 14 residues. CDR3 protein: CASSSRGFNTEAFF. In nucleotides, the CDR3 is TGCGCCAGCAGCTCCAGGGGTTTTAACACTGAAGCTTTCTTT.

The table lists this clone with a few counts. The rearrangement uses TRBV5-1 and TRBJ2-5, with 7 bases matching TRBD2. CDR1 is SGHRS, CDR2 YFSETQ, per germline. Germline trimming cut 4 bases from V and 2 bases from J; bases unmatched to any gene: 11. The CDR3 is 16 residues long. The DNA for the CDR3 is TGCGCCAGCAGCCGGAGGAGCGGGGATGGGCAAGAGACCCAGTACTTC. Amino acids: CASSRRSGDGQETQYF.

To note about this clone: The junction shows a germline mismatch at one end, possibly a read error. The V and J genes are TRBV5-6 and TRBJ1-4; D ambiguous. CDR1 and CDR2 (germline): SGHDT, YYEEEE. This CDR3 has 14 amino acids. CDR3 in DNA: TGTGCCGGCAGCTTCGCGCCCCAAACCGAAAAACTGTTTTTT. Amino acid sequence: CAGSFAPQTEKLFF.

This clone was picked up a small number of times. The chain links TRBV29-1 to TRBJ2-1, with 16 bases aligning to TRBD2. The CDR3 is 15 residues long. V lost 5 bases and J lost 9; bases outside the gene matches: 7. From germline, CDR1 is SQVTM and CDR2 ANQGSEA. CDR3 region: CSVLGLAGGPGEQFF. The CDR3 region has the DNA TGCAGCGTTCTGGGACTAGCGGGGGGGCCTGGTGAGCAGTTCTTC.

This clone was seen a handful of times. The J gene is TRBJ1-1, the V gene TRBV19; perhaps TRBD1 as D (5 bases). CDR1 is LNHDA, CDR2 SQIVND, per germline (reference sequence). The CDR3 length is 13 residues. Deletions cut 5 bases from V and 0 bases from J, with 7 bases between. For the CDR3, the DNA is TGTGCCAGTAGTGGGGGGATGAACACTGAAGCTTTCTTT. Translating gives CASSGGMNTEAFF.

This clone came up a few times. The gene calls are TRBV27 and TRBJ1-6; 11 bases agree with TRBD1. Trimming at V came to 1 base and at J to 10 bases, leaving 3 bases not matched to a gene. Germline loops: CDR1 MNHEY, CDR2 SMNVEV (reference sequence). This CDR3 comprises 15 residues. The CDR3 is CASSLWDRGRSPLHF. For the CDR3, the DNA is TGTGCCAGCAGTTTATGGGACAGGGGGAGATCACCCCTCCACTTT.

V usage is TRBV6-1 and J usage is TRBJ2-5; a possible D gene is TRBD1 (7 bases). The J call may not be correct, given that the DNA end is closer to TRBJ2-7. Germline CDR1 MNHNS, CDR2 SASEGT. The CDR3 is 15 residues long. The CDR3 region is CASSEGRAGGYEQYF. CDR3 nucleotide sequence: TGTGCCAGCAGTGAAGGGAGGGCAGGGGGCTACGAGCAGTACTTC.

The gene calls are TRBV29-1 and TRBJ2-2; TRBD2 agrees at 7 bases. Germline V gene sequence: CDR1 SQVTM, CDR2 ANQGSEA. The CDR3 is made up of 16 amino acids. V was pared by 0 bases and J by 0 bases, with 4 bases of the junction left unmatched. Written as DNA, the CDR3 is TGCAGCGTTGAAGATGGGAGGGGATCGAACACCGGGGAGCTGTTTTTT. It specifies CSVEDGRGSNTGELFF.

This clone was picked up a small number of times. The chain uses TRBV4-1 and TRBJ1-2, with D maybe TRBD1 (6 bases). The CDR3 is 15 residues long. Germline V CDR1 and CDR2: MGHRA, YSYEKL. Deletions cut 4 bases from V and 2 bases from J, with 14 bases between. The CDR3 bases are TGCGCCAGCAGCCCGTCGTCCAGGGGCAACTATGGCTACACCTTC. Protein product: CASSPSSRGNYGYTF.

V and J are TRBV19 and TRBJ2-3; 7 nucleotides line up with TRBD1. The ends lost 2 bases at V and 2 bases at J; junction bases unmatched: 16. CDR3 length: 19 amino acids. CDR1 is LNHDA, CDR2 SQIVND, per germline (reference sequence). This CDR3 is CASSISGNRGEIVTDTQYF. In nucleotides, the CDR3 is TGTGCCAGTAGTATATCAGGGAACAGGGGAGAGATTGTCACAGATACGCAGTATTTT.

This clone has only a few counts. The J gene is TRBJ2-5, the V gene TRBV7-9; no definite D call. The CDR3 length is 11 residues. Germline V gene lookup returns CDR1 SEHNR and CDR2 FQNEAQ (reference sequence). The V end lost 5 bases, the J end lost 3 bases, and 4 bases lay between the germline ends. The CDR3 sequence: CASSIKETQYF. The CDR3 coding sequence is TGTGCCAGCAGCATAAAAGAGACCCAGTACTTC.

This clone showed up just a few times. J is TRBJ2-7 and V is TRBV7-8; D perhaps matches TRBD1 (6 bases). This CDR3 spans 17 amino acids. Looked up from germline, CDR1 is SGHVS and CDR2 is FQNEAQ. Trimming stripped 3 bases from V and 6 bases from J, with 24 bases between. CDR3 DNA sequence: TGTGCCAGCAGCTTTGGGGAGACGGGACACCCCTCTGGCGAGCAGTACTTC. Amino acid sequence: CASSFGETGHPSGEQYF.

The chain joins TRBV10-3 to TRBJ1-4, with D uncertain. Germline CDR1 is ENHRY and CDR2 is SYGVKD. Trimming left V 2 bases short and J 7 bases short, with 8 bases between. The CDR3 covers 13 residues. The DNA for the CDR3 is TGTGCCATCAGTGAGCCGCGGATTGAAAAACTGTTTTTT. Translating it yields CAISEPRIEKLFF.

This clone was seen more than once but under ten times. The gene calls are TRBV10-3 and TRBJ2-3, with 9 positions matching TRBD2. The V and J ends lost 5 bases and 3 bases, in that order; junction bases with no gene match: 6. The germline gives CDR1 ENHRY, CDR2 SYGVKD. The CDR3 contains 15 residues. In DNA form, the CDR3 reads TGTGCCATCAGTAGTCGCGGACTAGCGACAGATACGCAGTATTTT. The encoded protein is CAISSRGLATDTQYF.